The entry below gives a single T cell receptor beta chain sequence along with its context. The antigen is unknown. This sample was taken from a study of graft-versus-host responses after intestinal transplantation. General study points: Present in recipient marrow, GvH clones included some that appeared first in ileum or blood.

Sequencing was performed with immunoSEQ multiplex PCR; in TCRdb, only in-frame clones are kept and a portion is missing. The data contain under 150,000 clones, approximately 95% of them singletons. The input for sequencing was unstimulated CD4+ T cells sorted from spleen or lymph node cells, taken before intestinal transplant. This receptor was identified in a human donor who received an intestinal transplant.

The CDR3 is CASSPSGTGGPGELFF. Written as DNA, the CDR3 is TGTGCCAGCAGTCCTTCCGGGACAGGGGGCCCCGGGGAGCTGTTTTTT. The J gene is TRBJ2-2, the V gene TRBV28, with TRBD1 matching over 12 bases. Unmatched junction bases numbered 7, after V lost 5 bases and J lost 6 bases. The CDR3 runs 16 residues. CDR1 and CDR2 from the germline V gene are MDHEN and SYDVKM.